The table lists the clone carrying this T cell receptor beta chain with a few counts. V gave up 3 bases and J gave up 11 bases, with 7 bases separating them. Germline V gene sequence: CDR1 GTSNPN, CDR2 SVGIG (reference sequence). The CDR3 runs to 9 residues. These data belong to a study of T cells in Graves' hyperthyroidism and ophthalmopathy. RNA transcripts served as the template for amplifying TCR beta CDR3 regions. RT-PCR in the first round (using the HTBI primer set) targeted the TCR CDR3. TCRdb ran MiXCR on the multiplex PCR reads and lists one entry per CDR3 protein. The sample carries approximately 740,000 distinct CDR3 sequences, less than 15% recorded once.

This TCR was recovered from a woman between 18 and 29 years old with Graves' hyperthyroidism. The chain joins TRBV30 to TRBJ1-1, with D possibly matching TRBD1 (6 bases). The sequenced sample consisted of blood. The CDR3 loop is CAWRRGAFF. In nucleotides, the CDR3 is TGTGCCTGGAGAAGGGGGGCTTTCTTT.